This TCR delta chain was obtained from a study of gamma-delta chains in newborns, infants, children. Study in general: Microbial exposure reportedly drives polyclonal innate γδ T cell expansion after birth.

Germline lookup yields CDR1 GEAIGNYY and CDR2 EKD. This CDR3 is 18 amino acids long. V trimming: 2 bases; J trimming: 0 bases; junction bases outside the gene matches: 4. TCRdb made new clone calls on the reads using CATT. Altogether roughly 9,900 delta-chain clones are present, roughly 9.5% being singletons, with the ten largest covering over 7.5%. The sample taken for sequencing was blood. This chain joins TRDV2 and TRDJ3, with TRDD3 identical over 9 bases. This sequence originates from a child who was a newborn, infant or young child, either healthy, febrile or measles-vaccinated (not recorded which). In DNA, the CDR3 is TGTGCCTGTGACAAAGTACTGGGGGACTCCTGGGACACCCGACAGATGTTTTTC. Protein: CACDKVLGDSWDTRQMFF.